Following are 17 T cell receptor beta chains from one sample sequenced in a study of cytomegalovirus exposure and HLA in healthy donors. The PCR had 60 Vbeta and 13 Jbeta primers. Libraries were prepared by immunoSEQ multiplex PCR; TCRdb keeps only in-frame clonotypes and omits some of them. The table lists about 72,000 clones, with approximately 2.7% in the top ten. Sequencing used PBMCs. The receptor source for this set is a man in his forties in good health and CMV-seronegative.

The V and J genes are TRBV6-1 and TRBJ1-2; D perhaps matches TRBD1 (5 bases). CDR3 length equals 16 residues. Per germline, CDR1 MNHNS and CDR2 SASEGT. Trimming left V 2 bases short and J 0 bases short, with 13 bases between. The CDR3 protein is CASSEKGRGANYGYTF. The CDR3 region has the DNA TGTGCCAGCAGTGAAAAGGGGCGGGGAGCTAACTATGGCTACACCTTC.

V gene TRBV5-6 combines with J gene TRBJ2-5, with TRBD2 identical over 11 bases. Germline V gene lookup returns CDR1 SGHDT and CDR2 YYEEEE. V was pared by 4 bases and J by 5 bases, with 7 bases of the junction left unmatched. The CDR3 extends over 15 amino acids. CDR3 residues: CASSQTSGVRETQYF. The DNA of the CDR3 is TGTGCCAGCAGCCAGACTAGCGGGGTTCGGGAGACCCAGTACTTC.

The chain joins TRBV19 to TRBJ2-7; tentative D call: TRBD1 (6 bases). In germline, CDR1 is LNHDA, CDR2 SQIVND (reference sequence). There are 15 residues in the CDR3. V dropped 7 bases and J dropped 2 bases, with 18 bases sitting between them. CDR3 in amino acids: CASTRRADSAYEQYF. The CDR3 DNA follows: TGTGCCAGTACTCGGAGAGCGGACAGCGCCTACGAGCAGTACTTC.

CDR3 protein: CASSQDQGRTGYTF. The CDR3 DNA is TGCGCCAGCAGCCAAGATCAGGGTAGGACTGGCTACACCTTC. This chain joins TRBV4-1 and TRBJ1-2; D may be TRBD1 (5 bases). The CDR3 runs to 14 residues. CDR1 and CDR2 from the germline V gene are MGHRA and YSYEKL. The V end was cut by 0 bases, the J end by 7 bases, with 12 bases between.

V is TRBV7-9 and J is TRBJ1-4; D is possibly TRBD1 (6 bases). Germline lookup yields CDR1 SEHNR and CDR2 FQNEAQ (reference sequence). The V end was cut by 6 bases, the J end by 0 bases, with 20 bases between. This CDR3 has 18 amino acids. The CDR3 region is CASRRGQTAETTNEKLFF. The CDR3 bases are TGTGCCAGCAGACGCGGACAGACAGCCGAGACAACTAATGAAAAACTGTTTTTT.

J is TRBJ2-4 and V is TRBV6-1; 10 nucleotides line up with TRBD1. The CDR3 spans 19 residues. After removal of 2 bases from V and 0 bases from J, the junction contained 10 bases not matched to a gene. Per germline, CDR1 MNHNS and CDR2 SASEGT. In DNA, the CDR3 is TGTGCCAGCAGTGAAACCGGGACAGGGGCATTTGCAGCCAAAAACATTCAGTACTTC. Translated: CASSETGTGAFAAKNIQYF.

The chain employs TRBV28 and TRBJ2-7; possible D gene TRBD1, 5 bases. V lost 7 bases and J lost 6, with 22 bases in between. Germline V gene lookup returns CDR1 MDHEN and CDR2 SYDVKM. The CDR3 consists of 15 residues. The CDR3 here is CASTPKGRKALEQYF. The CDR3 region has the DNA TGTGCCAGCACCCCAAAGGGGCGAAAGGCACTCGAGCAGTACTTC.

The V call is TRBV7-2, the J call TRBJ2-5; D is possibly TRBD2 (6 bases). Germline CDR1 reads SGHTA; CDR2 reads FQGNSA. V was trimmed by 2 bases and J by 9 bases, leaving 19 bases between them. The CDR3 contains 15 residues. This CDR3 is CASSLNAGTREAQYF. DNA of the CDR3: TGTGCCAGCAGCTTAAATGCGGGTACCAGGGAGGCCCAGTACTTC.

The chain uses TRBV10-3 and TRBJ1-4; D is undetermined. CDR1 ENHRY and CDR2 SYGVKD come from the germline V gene. The CDR3 is 13 amino acids. V lost 0 bases to trimming and J lost 7 bases, with 6 bases between them. The DNA of the CDR3 is TGTGCCATCAGTGAGTCGAGAGTTGAAAAACTGTTTTTT. This gives the protein CAISESRVEKLFF.

This CDR3 reads CASSGSTDRESFF. The DNA for the CDR3 is TGTGCCAGCAGTGGTTCCACGGACAGGGAGTCTTTCTTT. The genes are TRBV6-5 and TRBJ1-1; 8 bases are a match to TRBD1. In germline, CDR1 is MNHEY, CDR2 SVGAGI. The CDR3 spans 13 residues. Germline trimming cut 5 bases from V and 12 bases from J; bases unmatched to any gene: 11.

The gene calls are TRBV6-5 and TRBJ1-2; a possible D gene is TRBD1 (5 bases). V was trimmed by 0 bases and J by 0 bases, leaving 8 bases between them. Germline CDR1 is MNHEY and CDR2 is SVGAGI. This CDR3 has 15 residues. This CDR3 reads CASSYSTAANYGYTF. The CDR3 DNA reads as TGTGCCAGCAGTTACTCGACAGCAGCTAACTATGGCTACACCTTC.

This rearrangement joins TRBV6-5 to TRBJ1-1, with D possibly TRBD1 on 5 matching bases. Germline V gene data show CDR1 as MNHEY and CDR2 as SVGAGI. Trimming removed 6 bases from V and 0 bases from J, with 11 bases in between. CDR3 size: 14 residues. CDR3 in DNA: TGTGCCAGCAGAAAGACAGCCATGAACACTGAAGCTTTCTTT. Translating it yields CASRKTAMNTEAFF.

The chain recombines TRBV27 with TRBJ1-2; D unresolved. The CDR3 runs 15 residues. Per the germline V gene, CDR1 is MNHEY and CDR2 is SMNVEV (reference sequence). The V end was cut by 2 bases, the J end by 6 bases, with 16 bases between. CDR3 in amino acids: CASSLTVAGGNGYTF. DNA of the CDR3: TGTGCCAGCAGTTTAACGGTTGCGGGAGGAAATGGCTACACCTTC.

The chain recombines TRBV13 with TRBJ1-2; TRBD1 matches at 11 bases. CDR3 length equals 17 residues. Germline-derived CDR1 and CDR2 are PRHDT and FYEKMQ (reference sequence). V lost 5 bases to trimming and J lost 4 bases; unmatched junction nucleotides: 12. The CDR3 nucleotides read TGTGCCAGCAGCCGCGGACAGGGGGCTGGGATTGGCTATGGCTACACCTTC. As protein: CASSRGQGAGIGYGYTF.

The rearrangement links TRBV11-2 to TRBJ2-7; tentatively, D is TRBD1 (6 bases). Germline V gives CDR1 SGHAT, CDR2 FQNNGV. This CDR3 comprises 15 residues. The ends were cut back, 5 bases at V and 2 bases at J, with 16 bases in the middle. The DNA for the CDR3 is TGTGCCAGCAGCCCCAAACAGGGAAGAACCTACGAGCAGTACTTC. Translating it yields CASSPKQGRTYEQYF.

The chain couples TRBV9 to TRBJ2-5; D gene uncertain. Germline CDR1 and CDR2: SGDLS and YYNGEE. V dropped 4 bases and J dropped 0 bases, with 10 bases sitting between them. This CDR3 comprises 14 residues. The CDR3 nucleotides are TGTGCCAGCAGCCCTCCACAGAACCAAGAGACCCAGTACTTC. The encoded protein is CASSPPQNQETQYF.

The chain links TRBV14 to TRBJ2-7; no clear D. The length of the CDR3 is 17 residues. Trimming pared 1 base from V and 1 base from J, leaving 17 bases between. CDR1 and CDR2 (germline): SGHDN, FVKESK. CDR3 loop: CASSQGQTWAYSYEQYF. Written as DNA, the CDR3 is TGTGCCAGCAGCCAAGGTCAGACCTGGGCCTATTCCTACGAGCAGTACTTC.